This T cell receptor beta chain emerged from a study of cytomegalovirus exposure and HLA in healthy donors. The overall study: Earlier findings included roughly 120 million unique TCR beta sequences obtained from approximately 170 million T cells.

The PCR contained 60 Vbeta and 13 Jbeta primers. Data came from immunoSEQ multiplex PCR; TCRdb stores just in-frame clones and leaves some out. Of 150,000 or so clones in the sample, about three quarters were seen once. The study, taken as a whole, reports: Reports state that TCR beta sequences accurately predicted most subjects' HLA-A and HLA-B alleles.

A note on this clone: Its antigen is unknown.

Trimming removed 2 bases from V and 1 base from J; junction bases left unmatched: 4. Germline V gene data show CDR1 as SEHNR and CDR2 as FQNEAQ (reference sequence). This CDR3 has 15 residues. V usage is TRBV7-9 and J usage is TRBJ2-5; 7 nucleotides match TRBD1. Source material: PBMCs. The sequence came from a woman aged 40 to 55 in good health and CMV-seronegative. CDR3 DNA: TGTGCCAGCAGCTTACGTGGGGACAGCCAAGAGACCCAGTACTTC. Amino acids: CASSLRGDSQETQYF. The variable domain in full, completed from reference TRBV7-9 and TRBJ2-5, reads DTGVSQNPRHKITKRGQNVTFRCDPISEHNRLYWYRQTLGQGPEFLTYFQNEAQLEKSRLLSDRFSAERPKGSFSTLEIQRTEQGDSAMYLCASSLRGDSQETQYFGPGTRLLVL.